This T cell receptor beta chain was retrieved from a study of metastatic and nonmetastatic thyroid tumors. Details on this clone: The junction differs from germline at one of its ends, possibly a read error.

Thyroid surgery was performed in patients who had received no treatment beforehand. With MiXCR, TCRdb called clones anew from the PCR reads. The top ten hold around 75% of the sample, which has about 20,000 clones, 23% seen once. The germline gives CDR1 SGHDT, CDR2 YYEEEE. The CDR3 length is 14 residues. Sequenced: blood. V usage is TRBV5-6 and J usage is TRBJ2-6; D assignment may be TRBD1 or TRBD2 (6 bases each). The receptor's source is a male donor with papillary thyroid cancer or a benign thyroid nodule (not recorded which). Some clones in this sample may be carry-over from other donors' samples. The CDR3 spells CASSLGPGANVMTF. For the CDR3, the DNA is TGTGCCAGCAGCTTGGGCCCGGGGGCCAACGTCATGACTTTC.